Given below is one T cell receptor (beta chain) in context. Its matching antigen is unknown. CDR3 length equals 18 residues. The germline gives CDR1 MNHEY, CDR2 SMNVEV (reference sequence). V dropped 1 base and J dropped 6; count of bases not matched to a gene: 14. These data belong to a study of T cell responses to AZD1222 COVID-19 vaccine. Broader study findings: Just a handful of people given AZD1222 tested seropositive at baseline.

The protocol was immunoSEQ multiplex PCR, while the TCRdb copy is restricted to in-frame clones and leaves out a portion. The table includes more than 150,000 clones, approximately 90% detected once. The clonotype was recovered from an adult in good health. The chain uses TRBV27 and TRBJ2-7, with TRBD1 identical over 11 bases. The sample was peripheral blood, taken on day 0 of AZD1222 vaccination. The CDR3 here is CASSLWTGGIHSRPEQYF. The CDR3 DNA sequence: TGTGCCAGCAGTTTATGGACAGGGGGCATTCATTCTAGGCCCGAGCAGTACTTC.